This T cell receptor beta chain was profiled in a study of blood T cell repertoires in COVID-19. The overall study: The cDNA or gDNA used as material had been derived from T cells, B-cell-depleted T cells, or PBMCs.

Source study methods: Reference gene primer amplification gave nucleated cell count estimates. Assay: immunoSEQ multiplex PCR; the TCRdb copy retains only in-frame clones and omits some. That table is the source of V, J and clone size, and D and trimming were worked out from the DNA. The table lists about 160,000 clones, approximately 85% of them singletons, with around 8% in the top ten. Germline V gene data show CDR1 as SQVTM and CDR2 as ANQGSEA. The CDR3 length is 14 residues. The germline V and J ends were trimmed by 1 base and 2 bases, with 10 bases remaining between them. Seattle's cohort entered during active infection and was followed longitudinally.

Sequencing used peripheral blood. The sequence derives from a woman aged 60 to 75 with COVID-19, enrolled during active disease. This chain joins TRBV29-1 and TRBJ2-3; unclear D gene. CDR3: CSVEGLVNTDTQYF. The CDR3 coding sequence is TGCAGCGTTGAAGGCCTAGTTAACACAGATACGCAGTATTTT.